This TCR beta chain was obtained from a study of shared clonotypes between healthy human individuals. Study outcomes and limitations: Relative to their counterparts shared across all four donors, non-shared clonotypes exhibited diminished generation probabilities.

CDR1 and CDR2 from the germline V gene are MGHRA and YSYEKL. V shed 4 bases, J shed 5 bases, and the junction held 4 bases outside the gene matches. There are 14 residues in the CDR3. On this clone: The antigen is undetermined.

Clones were sequenced by immunoSEQ multiplex PCR, and TCRdb holds only the in-frame ones, with some missing. Among some 2,500,000 clones listed, approximately 93% were seen once. Sequenced: naive CD4+ T cells from PBMCs. Subset described: CD45RA+ positively selected. The clonotype comes from a man younger than 35 in good health. Some clones in this sample may be carry-over from other donors' samples. This chain joins TRBV4-1 and TRBJ2-5; 10 positions agree with TRBD1. The CDR3 DNA reads as TGCGCCAGCAGCCGGGGGACAGGGGATGAGACCCAGTACTTC. It translates to CASSRGTGDETQYF.